These 17 T cell receptor beta chains came from one sample sequenced in a study of blood T cell repertoires in COVID-19. Clones were read by immunoSEQ multiplex PCR, and TCRdb kept only the in-frame ones, dropping some. The data contain around 170,000 clones, roughly 85% of them seen just once; the ten biggest clones take up 9%. The sample was PBMCs or T cells enriched from blood (not recorded which). The receptors come from a woman between 18 and 29 years old who had recovered from COVID-19.

The V and J genes are TRBV6-6 and TRBJ1-3; no reliable D call. This CDR3 has 12 amino acids. Trimming took 8 bases from V and 4 from J, leaving 9 bases between them. Germline CDR1 and CDR2: MNHNY and SVGAGI (reference sequence). CDR3 bases: TGTGCCAGCGGGCCCGGCGGAAACACCATATATTTT. This encodes CASGPGGNTIYF.

This chain connects TRBV27 to TRBJ2-3, with 13 positions matching TRBD2. V shed 5 bases and J 4 bases; nucleotides not matched to a gene: 6. This CDR3 has 16 residues. From germline, CDR1 is MNHEY and CDR2 SMNVEV (reference sequence). Written as DNA, the CDR3 is TGTGCCAGCAGTCTCCTACTAGCGGGGGGGCCAGATACGCAGTATTTT. Its translation is CASSLLLAGGPDTQYF.

This rearrangement joins TRBV3-1 (or the pseudogene TRBV3-2) to TRBJ1-4, with unresolved D. Trimming stripped 0 bases from V and 3 bases from J, with 14 bases between. The CDR3 is 17 amino acids. From germline, CDR1 is LGHDT and CDR2 YNNKEL (reference sequence). CDR3 nucleotides: TGTGCCAGCAGCCAAGAGATCTCGGGTGGCCCTAATGAAAAACTGTTTTTT. It translates to CASSQEISGGPNEKLFF.

V usage is TRBV7-9 and J usage is TRBJ2-3; 8 positions agree with TRBD1. This CDR3 contains 16 residues. CDR1 and CDR2 (germline): SEHNR, FQNEAQ (reference sequence). After removal of 5 bases from V and 0 bases from J, the junction contained 7 bases not matched to a gene. The CDR3 reads CASSIMTGASTDTQYF. DNA for the CDR3: TGTGCCAGCAGCATTATGACAGGGGCTAGCACAGATACGCAGTATTTT.

The genes are TRBV9 and TRBJ2-7; D not certain. The ends were cut back, 0 bases at V and 5 bases at J, with 12 bases in the middle. The CDR3 consists of 14 residues. The germline CDR1 and CDR2 sequences are SGDLS and YYNGEE. In DNA form, the CDR3 reads TGTGCCAGCAGCGTAGGCACTTTCCCCAACGAGCAGTACTTC. Translated, it gives CASSVGTFPNEQYF. Full variable domain (remainder filled in from reference TRBV9 and TRBJ2-7): DSGVTQTPKHLITATGQRVTLRCSPRSGDLSVYWYQQSLDQGLQFLIQYYNGEERAKGNILERFSAQQFPDLHSELNLSSLELGDSALYFCASSVGTFPNEQYFGPGTRLTVT.

This clone showed up just a few times. The V and J genes are TRBV7-3 and TRBJ2-7, with 8 bases aligning to TRBD1. The CDR3 spans 15 residues. CDR1 is SGHTA and CDR2 is FQGTGA in the germline V gene. Trimming took 3 bases from V and 1 from J; bases not matched to a gene: 5. The CDR3 sequence: CASSLTGVGSYEQYF. The CDR3 coding sequence is TGTGCCAGCAGCTTGACAGGGGTTGGGTCCTACGAGCAGTACTTC.

The chain recombines TRBV29-1 with TRBJ2-7, with TRBD1 matching 10 bases. The CDR3 has 14 residues. The V gene end was trimmed by 8 bases and the J gene end by 2 bases; junction bases not matched to a gene: 9. Germline V gene data show CDR1 as SQVTM and CDR2 as ANQGSEA. For the CDR3, the DNA is TGCAGCACTACTGGGACAGGGGTTACCTACGAGCAGTACTTC. It yields the protein CSTTGTGVTYEQYF.

The gene calls are TRBV19 and TRBJ2-1, with TRBD2 identical over 8 bases. This CDR3 contains 14 residues. From germline, CDR1 is LNHDA and CDR2 SQIVND (reference sequence). V shed 7 bases, J shed 6 bases, and the junction held 8 bases outside the gene matches. The CDR3 reads CASMRREVRNEQFF. The CDR3 DNA follows: TGTGCCAGTATGAGGCGGGAGGTCCGCAATGAGCAGTTCTTC.

The V gene is TRBV19, the J gene TRBJ1-1, with D unclear. The CDR3 has 14 residues. Germline V gives CDR1 LNHDA, CDR2 SQIVND (reference sequence). With 3 bases removed from V and 0 bases from J, the gap between germline ends came to 8 bases. This CDR3 reads CASSITAMNTEAFF. CDR3 bases: TGTGCCAGTAGTATCACAGCCATGAACACTGAAGCTTTCTTT. Full variable domain (missing parts from reference TRBV19 and TRBJ1-1): DGGITQSPKYLFRKEGQNVTLSCEQNLNHDAMYWYRQDPGQGLRLIYYSQIVNDFQKGDIAEGYSVSREKKESFPLTVTSAQKNPTAFYLCASSITAMNTEAFFGQGTRLTVV.

J is TRBJ2-7 and V is TRBV6-4, with TRBD2 matching 8 bases. The J segment lost 2 bases and the V segment lost 9 bases, leaving 9 bases of the junction unmatched. Germline CDR1 reads MRHNA; CDR2 reads SNTAGT. The CDR3 is 14 residues long. CDR3 loop: CARKGSGIPYEQYF. The CDR3 nucleotides are TGTGCCAGGAAGGGTAGCGGGATTCCCTACGAGCAGTACTTC.

The chain combines TRBV5-5 with TRBJ1-1; no reliable D call. V gave up 1 base and J gave up 2 bases, with 21 bases separating them. This CDR3 region has 18 residues. CDR1 and CDR2 from the germline V gene are SGHKS and YYEKEE (reference sequence). This chain's CDR3 is CASSLRSLGSGINTEAFF. The DNA for the CDR3 is TGTGCCAGCAGCTTGAGGAGCCTCGGCTCGGGGATCAACACTGAAGCTTTCTTT.

The V and J genes are TRBV15 and TRBJ2-2; 7 positions agree with TRBD1. With V trimmed by 1 base and J by 4 bases, 6 bases remained unmatched. Germline lookup yields CDR1 LNHNV and CDR2 YYDKDF (reference sequence). The CDR3 sequence is 16 residues long. The CDR3: CATSRVTGTLTGELFF. The CDR3 DNA reads TGTGCCACCAGCAGAGTGACAGGGACCCTCACCGGGGAGCTGTTTTTT.

There are a few counts of this clone. This chain links TRBV6-6 with TRBJ2-5, with a possible D match to TRBD1 (6 bases). The germline CDR1 and CDR2 sequences are MNHNY and SVGAGI (reference sequence). V was clipped by 4 bases and J by 2 bases, with 11 bases between them. This CDR3 has 14 residues. The CDR3 loop is CASSSTRGQETQYF. The CDR3 DNA reads as TGTGCCAGCAGTTCCACTAGGGGGCAAGAGACCCAGTACTTC.

The chain uses TRBV10-2 and TRBJ1-2, with 7 bases lining up with TRBD1. There are 14 residues in the CDR3. Per germline, CDR1 WSHSY and CDR2 SAAADI. After removal of 2 bases from V and 2 bases from J, the junction contained 2 bases not matched to a gene. The CDR3 sequence is CASSEVRGNYGYTF. DNA for the CDR3: TGCGCCAGCAGTGAGGTCAGGGGGAACTATGGCTACACCTTC.

The CDR3 reads CASSYTGVEAFF. The DNA for the CDR3 is TGTGCCAGCAGTTACACCGGGGTTGAAGCTTTCTTT. J is TRBJ1-1 and V is TRBV6-5; D is ambiguous. V lost 2 bases and J lost 7, with 8 bases in between. The CDR3 totals 12 residues. Germline-derived CDR1 and CDR2 are MNHEY and SVGAGI.

V and J are TRBV12-1 and TRBJ1-2. TRBV12-1 is described as a pseudogene. This CDR3 comprises 15 residues. The CDR3 loop reads CASGRWGGPNYGYTF. The CDR3 DNA reads as TGTGCCAGCGGACGATGGGGGGGACCTAACTATGGCTACACCTTC.

This clone was observed a few times. The J gene is TRBJ2-4, the V gene TRBV19; TRBD1 aligns across 11 bases. Germline V gives CDR1 LNHDA, CDR2 SQIVND (reference sequence). The trim removed 3 bases at V and 6 bases at J, leaving 4 bases unmatched. The CDR3 loop spans 15 amino acids. CDR3 coding DNA: TGTGCCAGTAGTATCAGCGGACAGGGGGCAAACATTCAGTACTTC. Its translation is CASSISGQGANIQYF.